The following is a T cell receptor beta chain sequence with its context. The sample is drawn from a study of cytomegalovirus exposure and HLA in healthy donors. The PCR made use of 60 Vbeta and 13 Jbeta primers. Some clones are missing from TCRdb's copy, which holds only in-frame ones; the method was immunoSEQ multiplex PCR. The table shows 85,000 to 130,000 clones, with over 9% occurring only once. This CDR3 has 16 residues. V lost 2 bases to trimming and J lost 4 bases; unmatched junction nucleotides: 6. Germline CDR1 and CDR2: SNHLY and FYNNEI. The sequenced sample was PBMCs. The V gene is TRBV2, the J gene TRBJ2-5, with 11 bases fitting TRBD2. The clonotype originates from a middle-aged man in good health and CMV-seropositive. DNA of the CDR3: TGTGCCAGCAGTGAAAGGAAGACTAGCGGGGTAGAGACCCAGTACTTC. Amino acid sequence: CASSERKTSGVETQYF.